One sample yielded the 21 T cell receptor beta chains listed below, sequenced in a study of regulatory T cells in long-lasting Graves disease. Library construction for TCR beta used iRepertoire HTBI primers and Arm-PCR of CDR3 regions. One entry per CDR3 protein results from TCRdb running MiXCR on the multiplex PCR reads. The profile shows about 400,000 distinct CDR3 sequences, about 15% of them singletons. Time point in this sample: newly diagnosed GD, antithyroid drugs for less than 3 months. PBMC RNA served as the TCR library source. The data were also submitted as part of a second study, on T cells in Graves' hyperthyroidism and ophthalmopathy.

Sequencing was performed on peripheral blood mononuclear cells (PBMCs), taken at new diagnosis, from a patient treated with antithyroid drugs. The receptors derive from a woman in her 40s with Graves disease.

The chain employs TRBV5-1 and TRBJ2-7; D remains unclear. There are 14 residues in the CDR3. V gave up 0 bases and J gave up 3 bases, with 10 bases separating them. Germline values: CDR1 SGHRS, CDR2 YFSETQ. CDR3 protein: CASSLVQSSYEQYF. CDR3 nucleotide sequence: TGCGCCAGCAGCTTGGTACAGAGTAGCTACGAGCAGTACTTC.

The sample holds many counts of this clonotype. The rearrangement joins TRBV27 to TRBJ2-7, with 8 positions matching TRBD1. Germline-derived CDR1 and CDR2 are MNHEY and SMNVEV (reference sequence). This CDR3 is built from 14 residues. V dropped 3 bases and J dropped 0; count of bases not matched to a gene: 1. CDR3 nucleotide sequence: TGTGCCAGCAGTTTCGGACAGGGCTCCTACGAGCAGTACTTC. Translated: CASSFGQGSYEQYF.

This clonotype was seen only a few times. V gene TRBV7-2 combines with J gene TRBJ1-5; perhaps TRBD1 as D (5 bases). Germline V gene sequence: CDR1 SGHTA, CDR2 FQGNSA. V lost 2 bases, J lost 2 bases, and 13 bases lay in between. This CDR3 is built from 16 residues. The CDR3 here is CASSLREGTRNQPQHF. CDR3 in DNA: TGTGCCAGCAGCTTAAGGGAGGGGACGCGCAATCAGCCCCAGCATTTT.

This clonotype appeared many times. This CDR3 reads CASTLPGLNTEAFF. For the CDR3, the DNA is TGTGCCAGCACGCTCCCGGGGTTGAACACTGAAGCTTTCTTT. This chain uses TRBV5-8 with TRBJ1-1; D uncertain. The V and J ends lost 6 bases and 0 bases respectively, with 12 bases between them. CDR3 length: 14 amino acids. Germline CDR1 SGHTS, CDR2 YDEGEE.

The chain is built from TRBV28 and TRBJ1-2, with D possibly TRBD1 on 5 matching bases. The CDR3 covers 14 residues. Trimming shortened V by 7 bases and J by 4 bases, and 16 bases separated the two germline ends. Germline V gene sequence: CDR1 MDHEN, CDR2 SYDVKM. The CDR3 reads CASTSPGVGYGYTF. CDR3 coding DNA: TGTGCCAGCACCTCCCCGGGGGTTGGCTATGGCTACACCTTC.

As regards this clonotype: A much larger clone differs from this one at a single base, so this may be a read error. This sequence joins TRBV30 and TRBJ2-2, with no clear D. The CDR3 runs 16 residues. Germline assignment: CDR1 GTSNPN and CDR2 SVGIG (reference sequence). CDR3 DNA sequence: TGTGCCCGGAGTCCCCCCGTTACCGGGCTCTACGGGGAGCTGTTTTTT. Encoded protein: CARSPPVTGLYGELFF.

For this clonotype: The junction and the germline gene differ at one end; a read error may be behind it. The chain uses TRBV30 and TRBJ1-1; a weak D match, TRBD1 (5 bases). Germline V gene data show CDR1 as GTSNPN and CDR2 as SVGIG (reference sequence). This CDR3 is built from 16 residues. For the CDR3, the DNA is TGTGCCTGGGGTGTAAGTTCGGGACTCTCGAACACTGAAGCTTTCTTT. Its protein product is CAWGVSSGLSNTEAFF. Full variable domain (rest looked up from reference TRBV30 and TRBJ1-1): SQTIHQWPATLVQPVGSPLSLECTVEGTSNPNLYWYRQAAGRGLQLLFYSVGIGQISSEVPQNLSASRPQDRQFILSSKKLLLSDSGFYLCAWGVSSGLSNTEAFFGQGTRLTVV.

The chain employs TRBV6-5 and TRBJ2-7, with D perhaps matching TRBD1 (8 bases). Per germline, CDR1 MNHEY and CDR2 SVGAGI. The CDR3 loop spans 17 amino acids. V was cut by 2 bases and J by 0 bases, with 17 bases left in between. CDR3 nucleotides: TGTGCCAGCAGTTACGCGCTACAGGGGGGGGTCTCCTACGAGCAGTACTTC. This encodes CASSYALQGGVSYEQYF.

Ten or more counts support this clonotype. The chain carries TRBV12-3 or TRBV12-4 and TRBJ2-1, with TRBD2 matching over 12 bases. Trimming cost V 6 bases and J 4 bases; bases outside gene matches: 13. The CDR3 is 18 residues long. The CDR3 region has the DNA TGTGCCAGCAGCCCCGGGACTAGCGGGCACGAAGGGTACAATGAGCAGTTCTTC. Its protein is CASSPGTSGHEGYNEQFF.

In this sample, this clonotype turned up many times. Here the CDR3 reads CASSSRTDLVEQYF. The CDR3 DNA sequence: TGTGCCAGCAGTTCCCGGACAGACCTAGTCGAGCAGTACTTC. The chain recombines TRBV12-3 or TRBV12-4 with TRBJ2-7, with D perhaps matching TRBD1 (6 bases). The CDR3 contains 14 residues. V was shortened by 4 bases and J by 6 bases, with 16 bases between the two germline ends.

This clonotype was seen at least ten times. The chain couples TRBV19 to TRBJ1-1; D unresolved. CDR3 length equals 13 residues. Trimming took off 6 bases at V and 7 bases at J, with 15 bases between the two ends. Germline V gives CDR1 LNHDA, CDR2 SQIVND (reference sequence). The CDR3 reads CASRNQEFIEAFF. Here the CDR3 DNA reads TGTGCCAGTAGGAACCAAGAATTTATTGAAGCTTTCTTT.

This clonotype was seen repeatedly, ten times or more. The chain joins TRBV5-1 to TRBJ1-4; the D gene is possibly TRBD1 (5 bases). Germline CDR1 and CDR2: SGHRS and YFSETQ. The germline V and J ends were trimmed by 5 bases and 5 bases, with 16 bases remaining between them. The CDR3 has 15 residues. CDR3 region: CASRFSGTENEKLFF. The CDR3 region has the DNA TGCGCCAGCAGATTCTCCGGGACGGAAAATGAAAAACTGTTTTTT.

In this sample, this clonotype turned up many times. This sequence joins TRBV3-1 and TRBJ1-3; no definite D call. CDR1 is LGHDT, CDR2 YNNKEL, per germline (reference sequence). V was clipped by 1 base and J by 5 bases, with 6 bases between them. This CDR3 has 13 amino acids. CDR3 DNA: TGTGCCAGCAGCCAAGGGTCAAGAAACACCATATATTTT. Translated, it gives CASSQGSRNTIYF.

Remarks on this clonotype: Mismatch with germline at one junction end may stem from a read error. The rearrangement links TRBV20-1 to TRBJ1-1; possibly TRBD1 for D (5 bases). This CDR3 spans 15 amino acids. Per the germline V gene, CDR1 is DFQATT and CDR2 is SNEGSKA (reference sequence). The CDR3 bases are TGCAGTGCTAGAGATCCAGGGAACATGAACACTAAAGCTTTCTTT. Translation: CSARDPGNMNTKAFF.

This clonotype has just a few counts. This chain's CDR3 is CASSITTDGGYTF. For the CDR3, the DNA is TGTGCCAGTAGTATTACGACAGATGGAGGCTACACCTTC. This rearrangement joins TRBV19 to TRBJ1-2; D might be TRBD1 (5 bases). CDR1 and CDR2 (germline): LNHDA, SQIVND (reference sequence). Between the trimmed V and J ends, which lost 3 bases and 8 bases, there was a span of 13 bases. The CDR3 loop spans 13 amino acids.

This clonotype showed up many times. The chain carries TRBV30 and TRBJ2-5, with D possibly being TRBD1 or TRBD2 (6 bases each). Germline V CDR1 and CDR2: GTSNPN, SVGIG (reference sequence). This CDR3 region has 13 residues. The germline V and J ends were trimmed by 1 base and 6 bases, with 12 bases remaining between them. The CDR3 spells CAWSEGGLKTQYF. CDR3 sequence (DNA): TGTGCCTGGAGTGAGGGGGGTTTGAAGACCCAGTACTTC. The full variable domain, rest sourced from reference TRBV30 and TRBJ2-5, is SQTIHQWPATLVQPVGSPLSLECTVEGTSNPNLYWYRQAAGRGLQLLFYSVGIGQISSEVPQNLSASRPQDRQFILSSKKLLLSDSGFYLCAWSEGGLKTQYFGPGTRLLVL.

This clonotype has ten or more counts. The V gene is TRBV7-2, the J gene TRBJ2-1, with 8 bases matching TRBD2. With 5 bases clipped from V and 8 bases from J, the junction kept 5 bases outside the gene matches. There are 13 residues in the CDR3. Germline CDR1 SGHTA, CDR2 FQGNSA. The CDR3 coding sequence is TGTGCCAGCAGCCCCCCGGGGGGGTATGAGCAGTTCTTC. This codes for CASSPPGGYEQFF.

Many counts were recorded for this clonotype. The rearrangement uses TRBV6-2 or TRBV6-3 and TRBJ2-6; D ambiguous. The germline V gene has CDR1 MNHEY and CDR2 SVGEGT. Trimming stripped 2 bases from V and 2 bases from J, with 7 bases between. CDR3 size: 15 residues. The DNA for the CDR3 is TGTGCCAGCAGTTACAGAACTGCTGGGGCCAACGTCCTGACTTTC. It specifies CASSYRTAGANVLTF.

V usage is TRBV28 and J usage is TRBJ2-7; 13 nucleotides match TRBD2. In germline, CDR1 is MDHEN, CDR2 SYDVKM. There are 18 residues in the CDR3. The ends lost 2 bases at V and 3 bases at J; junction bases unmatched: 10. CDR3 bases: TGTGCCAGCAGTTTAAACGGACTAGCGGGAGCTCCCCTCTACGAGCAGTACTTC. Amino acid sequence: CASSLNGLAGAPLYEQYF.

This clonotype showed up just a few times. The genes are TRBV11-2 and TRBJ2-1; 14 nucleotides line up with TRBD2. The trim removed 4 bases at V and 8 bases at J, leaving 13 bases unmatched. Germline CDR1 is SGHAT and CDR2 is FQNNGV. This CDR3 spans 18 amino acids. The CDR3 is CASSSPGLAGEEVHEQFF. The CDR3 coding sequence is TGTGCCAGCAGCTCCCCGGGACTAGCGGGAGAGGAGGTCCATGAGCAGTTCTTC.

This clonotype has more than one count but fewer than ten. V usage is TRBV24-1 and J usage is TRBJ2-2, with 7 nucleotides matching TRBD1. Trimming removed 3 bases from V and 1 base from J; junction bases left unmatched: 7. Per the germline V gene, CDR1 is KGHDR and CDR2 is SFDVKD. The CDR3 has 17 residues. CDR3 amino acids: CATSDPPGQMNTGELFF. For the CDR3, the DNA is TGTGCCACCAGTGATCCTCCGGGACAGATGAACACCGGGGAGCTGTTTTTT.